This TCR beta chain is from a study of T cells expressing NK-cell markers. Study overall: Of eight sequenced donors, seven were HCMV-seropositive and one HCMV-seronegative.

TCRdb reworked the 5' RACE reads into one entry per CDR3 protein, no DNA. Recorded here are hundreds of thousands of distinct CDR3 sequences; the top ten clones represent 4% to 5%. The germline V gene has CDR1 ENHRY and CDR2 SYGVKD. This CDR3 has 13 residues. The origin of this receptor is a woman aged 18 to 75 in good health. V usage is TRBV10-3 and J usage is TRBJ1-5. Material for sequencing was blood T cells: a sorted CD56 or NKG2C T cell subset, CD4+ or CD8+ T cells, or bulk PBMC T cells (not recorded which). The CDR3 spells CAITSGYNQPQHF.